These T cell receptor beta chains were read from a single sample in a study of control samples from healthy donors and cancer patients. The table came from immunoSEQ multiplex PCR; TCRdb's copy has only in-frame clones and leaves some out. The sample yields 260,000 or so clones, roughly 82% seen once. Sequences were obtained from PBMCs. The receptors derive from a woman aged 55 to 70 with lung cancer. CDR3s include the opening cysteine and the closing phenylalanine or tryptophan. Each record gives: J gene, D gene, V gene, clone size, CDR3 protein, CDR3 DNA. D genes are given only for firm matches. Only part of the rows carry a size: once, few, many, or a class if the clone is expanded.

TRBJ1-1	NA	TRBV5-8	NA	CASSLHIRGVKWNTEAFF	TGTGCCAGCAGCTTGCATATACGGGGGGTGAAGTGGAACACTGAAGCTTTCTTT
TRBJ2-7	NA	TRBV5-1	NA	CASSLAGNPYEQYF	TGCGCCAGCAGCTTGGCCGGCAACCCCTACGAGCAGTACTTC
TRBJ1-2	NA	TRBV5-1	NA	CASSPGTFYGYTF	TGCGCCAGCAGCCCTGGGACCTTCTATGGCTACACCTTC
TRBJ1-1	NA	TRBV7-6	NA	CASSLTRTNEAFF	TGTGCCAGCAGCCTAACCCGGACAAACGAAGCTTTCTTT
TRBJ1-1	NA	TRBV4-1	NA	CASSQGGGQRTEAFF	TGCGCCAGCAGCCAAGGGGGGGGGCAGCGCACTGAAGCTTTCTTT
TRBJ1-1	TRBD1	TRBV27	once	CASSRDREAFF	TGTGCCAGCAGCAGGGACAGGGAAGCTTTCTTT
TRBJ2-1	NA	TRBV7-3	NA	CASSLSSVTNEQFF	TGTGCCAGCAGCTTATCCTCAGTTACAAATGAGCAGTTCTTC
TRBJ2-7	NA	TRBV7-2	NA	CASSFDSSAAYEQYF	TGTGCCAGCAGCTTCGACTCTAGCGCAGCCTACGAGCAGTACTTC
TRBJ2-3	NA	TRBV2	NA	CASSRAGSTDTQYF	TGTGCCAGCAGTCGGGCAGGGAGTACAGATACGCAGTATTTT
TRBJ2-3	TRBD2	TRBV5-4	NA	CASSLGLAGITDTQYF	TGTGCCAGCAGCTTGGGACTAGCGGGAATCACAGATACGCAGTATTTT
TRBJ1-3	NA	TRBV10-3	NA	CAISESHPSSGNTIYF	TGTGCCATCAGTGAGTCCCATCCTAGCTCTGGAAACACCATATATTTT
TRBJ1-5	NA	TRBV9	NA	CASSVGTGHNQPQHF	TGTGCCAGCAGCGTAGGTACAGGACACAATCAGCCCCAGCATTTT
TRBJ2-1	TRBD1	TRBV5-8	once	CASSTYRGNEQFF	TGTGCCAGCAGCACCTACAGGGGAAATGAGCAGTTCTTC
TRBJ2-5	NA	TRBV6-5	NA	CASSYSRGEKETQYF	TGTGCCAGCAGTTACTCGAGGGGAGAGAAAGAGACCCAGTACTTC
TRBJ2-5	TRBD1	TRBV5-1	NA	CASSLGQGLGETQYF	TGCGCCAGCAGCTTGGGACAGGGGCTGGGAGAGACCCAGTACTTC
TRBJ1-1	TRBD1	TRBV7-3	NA	CASSLMARGLIGGAFF	TGTGCCAGCAGCTTAATGGCCAGGGGGCTTATTGGAGGGGCTTTCTTT
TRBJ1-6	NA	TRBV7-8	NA	CASSFLNSPLHF	TGTGCCAGCAGCTTTTTGAATTCACCCCTCCACTTT
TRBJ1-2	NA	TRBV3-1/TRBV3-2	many	CASSPLGGSVDYTF	TGTGCCAGCAGCCCTTTGGGTGGATCAGTAGACTACACCTTC
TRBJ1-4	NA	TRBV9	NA	CASSGRPGVNEKLFF	TGTGCCAGCAGCGGGCGACCAGGGGTTAATGAAAAACTGTTTTTT
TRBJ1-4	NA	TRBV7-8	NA	CASRVGTADEKLFF	TGTGCCAGCCGAGTCGGGACCGCCGATGAAAAACTGTTTTTT
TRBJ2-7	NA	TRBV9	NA	CASSVGVQSSYEQYF	TGTGCCAGCAGCGTAGGGGTCCAGAGCTCCTACGAGCAGTACTTC
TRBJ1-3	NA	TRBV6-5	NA	CASSSFGNTIYF	TGTGCCAGCAGTTCCTTTGGAAACACCATATATTTT
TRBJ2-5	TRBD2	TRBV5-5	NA	CASSSGLAGNQETQYF	TGTGCCAGCAGCTCGGGACTAGCGGGGAACCAAGAGACCCAGTACTTC
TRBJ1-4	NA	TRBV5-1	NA	CASSLGQTTNEKLFF	TGCGCCAGCAGCTTGGGCCAAACAACTAATGAAAAACTGTTTTTT
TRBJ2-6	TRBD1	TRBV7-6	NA	CASSLLGQGSSGANVLTF	TGTGCCAGCAGCTTATTGGGACAGGGGAGCTCTGGGGCCAACGTCCTGACTTTC
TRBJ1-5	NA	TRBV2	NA	CASVRGGGDQPQHF	TGTGCCAGCGTACGAGGGGGGGGCGATCAGCCCCAGCATTTT
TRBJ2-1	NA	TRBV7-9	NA	CASSLGPNTNEQFF	TGTGCCAGCAGCTTGGGTCCCAACACAAATGAGCAGTTCTTC
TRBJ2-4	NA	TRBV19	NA	CASNRRVGSKNIQYF	TGTGCCAGTAACCGAAGAGTGGGCAGCAAAAACATTCAGTACTTC
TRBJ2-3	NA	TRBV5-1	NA	CASSLIGQGTDTQYF	TGCGCCAGCAGCTTAATCGGGCAGGGCACAGATACGCAGTATTTT
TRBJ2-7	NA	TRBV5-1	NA	CASSLGDGPYEQYF	TGCGCCAGCAGCTTGGGGGACGGCCCCTACGAGCAGTACTTC